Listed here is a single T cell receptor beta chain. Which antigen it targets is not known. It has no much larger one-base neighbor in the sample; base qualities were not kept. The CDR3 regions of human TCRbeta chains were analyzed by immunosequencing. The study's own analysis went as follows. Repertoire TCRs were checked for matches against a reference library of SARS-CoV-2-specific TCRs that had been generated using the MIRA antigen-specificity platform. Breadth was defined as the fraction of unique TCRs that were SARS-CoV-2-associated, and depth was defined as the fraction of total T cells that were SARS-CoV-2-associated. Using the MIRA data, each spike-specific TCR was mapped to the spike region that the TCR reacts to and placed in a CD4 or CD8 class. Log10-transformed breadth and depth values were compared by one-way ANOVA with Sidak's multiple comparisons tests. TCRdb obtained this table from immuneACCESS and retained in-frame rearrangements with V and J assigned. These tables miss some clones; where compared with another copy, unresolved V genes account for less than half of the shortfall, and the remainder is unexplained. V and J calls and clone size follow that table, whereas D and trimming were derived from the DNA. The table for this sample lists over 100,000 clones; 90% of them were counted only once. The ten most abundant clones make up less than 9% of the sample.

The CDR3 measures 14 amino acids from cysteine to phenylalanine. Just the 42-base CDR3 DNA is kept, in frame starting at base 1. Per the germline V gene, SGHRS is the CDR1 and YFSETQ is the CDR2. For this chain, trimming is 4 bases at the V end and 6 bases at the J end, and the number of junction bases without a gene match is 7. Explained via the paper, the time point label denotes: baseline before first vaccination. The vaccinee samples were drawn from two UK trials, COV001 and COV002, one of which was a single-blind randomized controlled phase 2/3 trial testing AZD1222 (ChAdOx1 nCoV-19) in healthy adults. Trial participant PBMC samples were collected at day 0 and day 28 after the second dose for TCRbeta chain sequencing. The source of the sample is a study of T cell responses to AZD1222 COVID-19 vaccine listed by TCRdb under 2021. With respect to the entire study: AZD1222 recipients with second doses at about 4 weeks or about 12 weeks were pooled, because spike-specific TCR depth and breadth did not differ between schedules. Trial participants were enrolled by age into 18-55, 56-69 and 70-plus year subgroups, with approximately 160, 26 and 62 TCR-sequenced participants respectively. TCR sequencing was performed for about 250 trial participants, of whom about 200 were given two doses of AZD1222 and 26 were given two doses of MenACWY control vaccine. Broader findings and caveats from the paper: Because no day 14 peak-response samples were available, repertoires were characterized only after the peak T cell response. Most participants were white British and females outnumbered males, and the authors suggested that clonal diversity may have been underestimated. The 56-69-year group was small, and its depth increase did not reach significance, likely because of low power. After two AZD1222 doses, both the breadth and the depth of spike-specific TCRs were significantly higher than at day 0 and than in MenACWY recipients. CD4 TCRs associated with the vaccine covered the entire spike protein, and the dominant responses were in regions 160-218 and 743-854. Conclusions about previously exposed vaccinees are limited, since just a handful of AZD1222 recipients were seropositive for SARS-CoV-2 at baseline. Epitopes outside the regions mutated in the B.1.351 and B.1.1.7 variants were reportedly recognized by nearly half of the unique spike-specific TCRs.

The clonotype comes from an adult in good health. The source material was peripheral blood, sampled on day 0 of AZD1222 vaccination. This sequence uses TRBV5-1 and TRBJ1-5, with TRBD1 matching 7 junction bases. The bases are TGCGCCAGCAGCCCAGGGACAGTTGGTCAGCCCCAGCATTTT. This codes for CASSPGTVGQPQHF.